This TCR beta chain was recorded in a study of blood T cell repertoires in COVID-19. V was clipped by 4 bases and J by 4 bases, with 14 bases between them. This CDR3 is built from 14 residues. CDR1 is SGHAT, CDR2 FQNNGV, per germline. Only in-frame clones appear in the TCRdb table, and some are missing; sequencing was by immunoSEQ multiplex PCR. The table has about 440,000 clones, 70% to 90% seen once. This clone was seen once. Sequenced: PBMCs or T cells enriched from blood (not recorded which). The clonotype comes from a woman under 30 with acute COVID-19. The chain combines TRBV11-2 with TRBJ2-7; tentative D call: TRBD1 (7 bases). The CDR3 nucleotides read TGTGCCAGCAGCTGGGAGGACAGGATTTACGAGCAGTACTTC. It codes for CASSWEDRIYEQYF.